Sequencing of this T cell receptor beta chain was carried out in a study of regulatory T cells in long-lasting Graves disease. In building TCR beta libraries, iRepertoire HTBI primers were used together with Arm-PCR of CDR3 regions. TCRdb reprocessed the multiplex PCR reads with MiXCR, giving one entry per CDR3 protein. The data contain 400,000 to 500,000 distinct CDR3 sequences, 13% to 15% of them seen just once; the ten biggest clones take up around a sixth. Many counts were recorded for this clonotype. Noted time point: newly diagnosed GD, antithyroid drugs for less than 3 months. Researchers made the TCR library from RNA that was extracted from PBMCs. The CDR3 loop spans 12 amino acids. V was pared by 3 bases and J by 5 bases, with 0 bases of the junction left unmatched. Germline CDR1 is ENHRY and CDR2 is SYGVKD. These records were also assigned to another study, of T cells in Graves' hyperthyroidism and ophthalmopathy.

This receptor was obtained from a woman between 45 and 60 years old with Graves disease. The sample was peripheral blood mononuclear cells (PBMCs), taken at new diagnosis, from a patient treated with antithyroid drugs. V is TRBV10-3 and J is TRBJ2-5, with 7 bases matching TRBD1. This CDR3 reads CAISDRGETQYF. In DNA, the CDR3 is TGTGCCATCAGTGACAGGGGGGAGACCCAGTACTTC.